This T cell receptor (beta chain) was identified in a study of control samples from healthy donors and cancer patients. Germline V gene sequence: CDR1 MNHEY, CDR2 SMNVEV (reference sequence). The V gene lost 2 bases and the J gene lost 1 base, with 5 bases spanning the gap. CDR3 length: 14 amino acids. Measured with immunoSEQ multiplex PCR; TCRdb has only the in-frame clones, and not every one. The sample holds approximately 150,000 clones, more than 85% seen once. This clone is a singleton in its sample. The sequence was collected from a man between 25 and 39 years old in good health. This chain uses TRBV27 with TRBJ1-4; D not resolved. Material: blood. The CDR3 is CASSLGVTNEKLFF. CDR3 DNA sequence: TGTGCCAGCAGTTTAGGGGTAACTAATGAAAAACTGTTTTTT.